This T cell receptor beta chain appears in the sequencing data of a study of blood T cell repertoires in COVID-19. Seattle's enrolled individuals joined amid active infection and were then monitored longitudinally. TCRdb's table, derived via immunoSEQ multiplex PCR, lists solely in-frame clones and lacks some. The top ten clones hold 2.5% to 3.5% of a sample with approximately 80,000 clones, around 85% of them seen once. The V gene's germline CDR1 is SGHDT and CDR2 YYEEEE. V lost 0 bases to trimming and J lost 6 bases, with 10 bases between them. The CDR3 length is 13 residues. The receptor comes from a woman older than 75 with COVID-19, enrolled during active disease. This chain links TRBV5-6 with TRBJ2-7; D is possibly TRBD2 (6 bases). Specimen: peripheral blood. As DNA, the CDR3 is TGTGCCAGCAGCTTGGGACTAGTGGGCGAGCAGTACTTC. It encodes CASSLGLVGEQYF.